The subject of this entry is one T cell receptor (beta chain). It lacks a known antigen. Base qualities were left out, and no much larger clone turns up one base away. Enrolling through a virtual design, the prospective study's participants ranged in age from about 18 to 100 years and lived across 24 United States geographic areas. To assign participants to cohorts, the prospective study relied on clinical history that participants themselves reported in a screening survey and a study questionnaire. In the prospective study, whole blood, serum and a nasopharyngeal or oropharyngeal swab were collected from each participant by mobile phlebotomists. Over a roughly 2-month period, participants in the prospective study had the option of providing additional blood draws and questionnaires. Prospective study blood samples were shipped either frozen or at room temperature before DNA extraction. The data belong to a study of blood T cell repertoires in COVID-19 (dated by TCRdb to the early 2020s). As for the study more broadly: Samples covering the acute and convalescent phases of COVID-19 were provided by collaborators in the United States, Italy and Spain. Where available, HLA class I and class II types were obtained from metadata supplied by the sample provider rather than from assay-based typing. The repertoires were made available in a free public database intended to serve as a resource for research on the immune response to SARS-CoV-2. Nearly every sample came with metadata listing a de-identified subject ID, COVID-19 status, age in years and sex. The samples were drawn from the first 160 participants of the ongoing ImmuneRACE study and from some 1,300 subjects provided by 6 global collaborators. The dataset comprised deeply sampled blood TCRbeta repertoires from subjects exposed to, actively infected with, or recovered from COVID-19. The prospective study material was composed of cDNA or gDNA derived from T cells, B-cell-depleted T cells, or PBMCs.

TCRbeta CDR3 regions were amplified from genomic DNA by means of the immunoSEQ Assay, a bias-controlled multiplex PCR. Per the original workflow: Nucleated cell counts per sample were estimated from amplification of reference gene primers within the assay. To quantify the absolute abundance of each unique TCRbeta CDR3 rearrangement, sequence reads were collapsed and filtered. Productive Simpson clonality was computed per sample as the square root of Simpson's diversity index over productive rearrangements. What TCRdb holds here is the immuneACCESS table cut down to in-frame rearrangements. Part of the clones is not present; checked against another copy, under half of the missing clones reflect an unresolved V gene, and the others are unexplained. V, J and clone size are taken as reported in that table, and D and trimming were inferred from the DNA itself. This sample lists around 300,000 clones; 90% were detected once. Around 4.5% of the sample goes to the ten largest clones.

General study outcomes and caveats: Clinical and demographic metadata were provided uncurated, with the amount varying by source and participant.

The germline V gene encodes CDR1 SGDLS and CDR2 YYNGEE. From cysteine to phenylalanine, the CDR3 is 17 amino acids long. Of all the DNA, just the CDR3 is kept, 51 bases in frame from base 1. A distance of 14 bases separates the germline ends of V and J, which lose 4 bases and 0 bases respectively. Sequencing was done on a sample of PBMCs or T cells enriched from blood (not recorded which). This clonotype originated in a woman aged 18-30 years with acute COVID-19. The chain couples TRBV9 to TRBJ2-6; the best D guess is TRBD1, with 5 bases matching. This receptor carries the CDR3 CASSPRQLLSGANVLTF. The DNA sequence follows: TGTGCCAGCAGCCCTCGACAGTTACTCTCTGGGGCCAACGTCCTGACTTTC.